This T cell receptor (beta chain) appears in the sequencing data of a study of shared clonotypes between healthy human individuals. Study-wide findings and caveats: The sole specimen, blood, was sampled, and tissue repertoires likely differ. Rarefaction showed that sequencing of sorted subsets was incomplete (despite large depth).

In regard to this clone: The antigen remains unidentified. The identical CDR3 is also encoded by other nucleotide sequences in the sample.

Study processing details: ImmunoSEQ junction-only sequences lacked quality scores, so their filtering differed. Sequencing used immunoSEQ multiplex PCR; TCRdb keeps in-frame clones, though not all of them. V and J calls and clone size are as listed in that table; D and trimming were resolved from the DNA. The data show over a million clones, around 97% seen once. The CDR3 contains 14 residues. Germline V gene data show CDR1 as KGHSH and CDR2 as LQKENI. The V gene lost 2 bases and the J gene lost 4 bases, with 9 bases spanning the gap. Sequenced input: naive CD4+ T cells sorted from blood. Subset in this sample: CD45RA+ positively selected. This clonotype originated in a man aged 25 to 40 in good health. The chain carries TRBV18 and TRBJ2-1, with D perhaps matching TRBD1 or TRBD2 (5 bases each). This CDR3 is CASSPTRQYNEQFF. The CDR3 DNA sequence: TGTGCCAGCTCACCAACTAGACAGTACAATGAGCAGTTCTTC.